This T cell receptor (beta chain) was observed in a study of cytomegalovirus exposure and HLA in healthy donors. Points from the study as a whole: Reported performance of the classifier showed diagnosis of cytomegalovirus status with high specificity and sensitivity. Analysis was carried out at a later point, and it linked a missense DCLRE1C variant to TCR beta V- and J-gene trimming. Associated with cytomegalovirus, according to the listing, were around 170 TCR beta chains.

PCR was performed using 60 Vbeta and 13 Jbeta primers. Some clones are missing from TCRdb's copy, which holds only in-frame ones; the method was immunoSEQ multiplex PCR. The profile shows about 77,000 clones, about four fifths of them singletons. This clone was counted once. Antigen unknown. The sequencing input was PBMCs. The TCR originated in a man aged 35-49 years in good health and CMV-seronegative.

The CDR3 DNA follows: TGTGCCAGTGACAGGGGGAACTCTGGGGCCAACGTCCTGACTTTC. Translated: CASDRGNSGANVLTF. The chain couples TRBV9 to TRBJ2-6; TRBD1 agrees at 9 bases. The CDR3 has 15 residues. J gave up 0 bases and V 8 bases, and 3 bases lay outside the gene matches. From germline, CDR1 is SGDLS and CDR2 YYNGEE.